The 32 T cell receptor beta chains listed next were all sequenced from one sample in a study of T-cell memory formation after mild COVID-19. MiXCR was run by TCRdb on the 5' RACE reads, yielding one entry per CDR3 protein. Of 300,000 to 400,000 distinct CDR3 sequences in the sample, roughly 14% are singletons; the top ten hold around a fifth. Sequencing was performed on PBMCs or a T cell subset sorted from them (not recorded which). These receptor sequences come from a man aged 18 to 29 who had mild COVID-19 (a few samples of this study predate the infection). Cell type and time point are not known.

This clonotype appeared a few times. The chain joins TRBV20-1 to TRBJ2-5, with 11 positions matching TRBD2. Per the germline V gene, CDR1 is DFQATT and CDR2 is SNEGSKA (reference sequence). V lost 6 bases, J lost 2 bases, and 8 bases stayed unmatched. The CDR3 totals 15 residues. The CDR3 spells CSAHPASGGQETQYF. The CDR3, as DNA: TGCAGTGCCCACCCGGCTAGCGGGGGGCAAGAGACCCAGTACTTC.

J is TRBJ2-1 and V is TRBV30, with 8 bases aligning to TRBD1. With V trimmed by 4 bases and J by 2 bases, 1 base remained unmatched. Germline CDR1 is GTSNPN and CDR2 is SVGIG (reference sequence). The CDR3 loop spans 13 amino acids. The CDR3 DNA is TGTGCCTGGACAGGGGGCCCCTACAATGAGCAGTTCTTC. Protein sequence: CAWTGGPYNEQFF.

The table lists this clonotype with many counts. The chain has TRBV7-2 and TRBJ2-5; D uncertain. Germline CDR1 is SGHTA and CDR2 is FQGNSA. V lost 4 bases and J 5 bases, leaving 14 bases between the germline ends. There are 14 residues in the CDR3. The CDR3: CASSSTRAWETQYF. The CDR3 coding sequence is TGTGCCAGCAGCTCTACCAGAGCTTGGGAGACCCAGTACTTC.

This clonotype has more than one count but fewer than ten. The chain couples TRBV20-1 to TRBJ1-2; D not resolved. The V end lost 0 bases, the J end lost 4 bases, and 3 bases lay between the germline ends. The CDR3 runs 11 residues. Germline CDR1 reads DFQATT; CDR2 reads SNEGSKA (reference sequence). This CDR3 is CSARDLYGYTF. The CDR3 DNA reads TGCAGTGCTAGAGACCTCTATGGCTACACCTTC.

This clonotype appeared a few times. The rearrangement joins TRBV27 to TRBJ2-3; weak D call: TRBD2 (6 bases). Germline V CDR1 and CDR2: MNHEY, SMNVEV (reference sequence). Trimming left V 10 bases short and J 4 bases short, with 9 bases between. The CDR3 has 11 amino acids. The CDR3 DNA reads TGTGCCACCGAGCGGGCAGATACGCAGTATTTT. This gives the protein CATERADTQYF.

This clonotype came up a few times. The rearrangement links TRBV5-8 to TRBJ1-2, with D uncertain. This CDR3 is 14 amino acids long. V lost 0 bases and J lost 2, with 8 bases in between. Germline loops: CDR1 SGHTS, CDR2 YDEGEE. CDR3 sequence (DNA): TGTGCCAGCAGCTTGGCCCGGCAGAACTATGGCTACACCTTC. This gives the protein CASSLARQNYGYTF. The entire variable domain, with the rest obtained from reference TRBV5-8 and TRBJ1-2, is as follows: EAGVTQSPTHLIKTRGQQATLRCSPISGHTSVYWYQQALGLGLQFLLWYDEGEERNRGNFPPRFSGRQFPNYSSELNVNALELEDSALYLCASSLARQNYGYTFGSGTRLTVV.

This clonotype was seen only a few times. The V gene is TRBV20-1, the J gene TRBJ2-3; D is undetermined. The ends were cut back, 4 bases at V and 1 base at J, with 9 bases in the middle. CDR3 length: 13 amino acids. The germline gives CDR1 DFQATT, CDR2 SNEGSKA (reference sequence). The CDR3 loop reads CSANKAGTDTQYF. In DNA form, the CDR3 reads TGCAGTGCTAACAAGGCGGGCACAGATACGCAGTATTTT.

This clonotype was found a few times. This chain uses TRBV2 with TRBJ2-3, with D possibly matching TRBD1 (5 bases). Germline-derived CDR1 and CDR2 are SNHLY and FYNNEI. This CDR3 is built from 17 residues. The V end was cut by 6 bases, the J end by 0 bases, with 19 bases between. CDR3 nucleotides: TGTGCCAGCAGACGCACAGGACCTCAGTCTAGCACAGATACGCAGTATTTT. This codes for CASRRTGPQSSTDTQYF.

The table lists this clonotype with many counts. The chain is built from TRBV4-3 and TRBJ2-3; tentative D call: TRBD1 (6 bases). The CDR3 loop spans 15 amino acids. V was shortened by 4 bases and J by 6 bases, with 17 bases between the two germline ends. Germline CDR1 is LGHNA and CDR2 is YSLEER. The CDR3 DNA reads TGCGCCAGCAGCCGGACAGCCGCCGATGGGGATACGCAGTATTTT. Protein product: CASSRTAADGDTQYF.

This chain joins TRBV7-2 and TRBJ2-4; 12 positions agree with TRBD1. V shed 0 bases, J shed 15 bases, and the junction held 12 bases outside the gene matches. CDR1 SGHTA and CDR2 FQGNSA come from the germline V gene. This CDR3 is 16 amino acids long. The CDR3 is CASSLAPRGTGGVRYF. The DNA for the CDR3 is TGTGCCAGCAGCTTAGCGCCCCGCGGGACAGGGGGCGTGAGGTACTTC.

This clonotype was counted ten times or more. V gene TRBV5-1 combines with J gene TRBJ2-5, with D perhaps assigned TRBD1 or TRBD2 (5 bases each). This CDR3 has 14 amino acids. V shed 4 bases and J shed 1 base, with 11 bases lying between them. Per the germline V gene, CDR1 is SGHRS and CDR2 is YFSETQ. The chain's CDR3 is CASSPGTGQETQYF. The DNA of the CDR3 is TGCGCCAGCAGCCCAGGGACGGGCCAAGAGACCCAGTACTTC.

The V call is TRBV20-1, the J call TRBJ1-1; weak D call: TRBD1 (6 bases). The CDR3 is 12 residues long. Germline V gives CDR1 DFQATT, CDR2 SNEGSKA (reference sequence). V was pared by 3 bases and J by 4 bases, with 9 bases between. This CDR3 is CSASLDSTEAFF. The DNA of the CDR3 is TGCAGTGCTAGCTTGGACAGCACTGAAGCTTTCTTT.

This clonotype was recorded at least ten times. The V call is TRBV11-1, the J call TRBJ2-2, with 9 positions matching TRBD2. This CDR3 contains 16 residues. Per the germline V gene, CDR1 is SGHAT and CDR2 is FQDESV (reference sequence). Losses at the gene ends were 1 base for V and 4 bases for J; bases not matched to a gene: 4. The CDR3 nucleotides read TGTGCCAGCAGCTTAGTGGCTAGCGGGGCCACCGGGGAGCTGTTTTTT. Protein sequence: CASSLVASGATGELFF. Looking up the rest from reference TRBV11-1 and TRBJ2-2 gives the full variable domain: EAEVAQSPRYKITEKSQAVAFWCDPISGHATLYWYRQILGQGPELLVQFQDESVVDDSQLPKDRFSAERLKGVDSTLKIQPAELGDSAMYLCASSLVASGATGELFFGEGSRLTVL.

J is TRBJ2-7 and V is TRBV10-3; 7 bases line up with TRBD2. Germline V gives CDR1 ENHRY, CDR2 SYGVKD. Losses at the gene ends were 10 bases for V and 2 bases for J; bases not matched to a gene: 5. The CDR3 is made up of 12 amino acids. CDR3 DNA: TGTGCCACCGGGACTATCACCTACGAGCAGTACTTC. As protein: CATGTITYEQYF.

V is TRBV6-1 and J is TRBJ1-2; D call uncertain. V gave up 6 bases and J gave up 4 bases, with 15 bases separating them. In germline, CDR1 is MNHNS, CDR2 SASEGT. This CDR3 is built from 14 residues. The CDR3 sequence is CASRDANGPYGYTF. The DNA for the CDR3 is TGTGCCAGCAGGGACGCTAATGGGCCCTATGGCTACACCTTC.

The chain is built from TRBV12-3 or TRBV12-4 and TRBJ2-7; D may be TRBD1 (5 bases). This CDR3 has 13 amino acids. The V and J ends lost 3 bases and 3 bases respectively, with 9 bases between them. Here the CDR3 reads CASSFPGNYEQYF. CDR3 DNA: TGTGCCAGCAGTTTCCCAGGGAACTACGAGCAGTACTTC.

The rearrangement joins TRBV30 to TRBJ1-6; 8 nucleotides match TRBD1. The trim removed 1 base at V and 10 bases at J, leaving 6 bases unmatched. The CDR3 covers 14 residues. CDR1 and CDR2 (germline): GTSNPN, SVGIG (reference sequence). Here the CDR3 DNA reads TGTGCCTGGAGTGCTGACAGGGGTTGGTCACCCCTCCACTTT. This sequence encodes CAWSADRGWSPLHF.

The chain combines TRBV6-5 with TRBJ2-2, with 8 bases fitting TRBD2. The germline V gene encodes CDR1 MNHEY and CDR2 SVGAGI. The CDR3 runs to 16 residues. With V trimmed by 0 bases and J by 6 bases, 6 bases remained unmatched. The CDR3 loop is CASSYSIPAGAGELFF. As DNA, the CDR3 is TGTGCCAGCAGTTACTCGATTCCAGCGGGGGCCGGGGAGCTGTTTTTT.

This clonotype was observed a few times. V usage is TRBV20-1 and J usage is TRBJ2-2; no reliable D call. The CDR3 is made up of 13 amino acids. Germline values: CDR1 DFQATT, CDR2 SNEGSKA (reference sequence). Trimming left V 4 bases short and J 0 bases short, with 6 bases between. The CDR3 coding sequence is TGCAGTGCTAACGTTCCGAACACCGGGGAGCTGTTTTTT. Encoded protein: CSANVPNTGELFF.

A few counts support this clonotype. This chain uses TRBV30 with TRBJ1-1, with D maybe TRBD1 (5 bases). V was pared by 3 bases and J by 1 base, with 6 bases between. This CDR3 has 12 amino acids. Germline CDR1 is GTSNPN and CDR2 is SVGIG (reference sequence). The CDR3 coding sequence is TGTGCCTGGAGCCAGGGGAACACTGAAGCTTTCTTT. Residues: CAWSQGNTEAFF.

This chain uses TRBV12-3 or TRBV12-4 with TRBJ1-1; possibly TRBD1 for D (6 bases). V was pared by 1 base and J by 3 bases, with 9 bases between. The length of the CDR3 is 14 residues. The CDR3 DNA is TGTGCCAGCAGTTTAGTGGAGGGGGACACTGAAGCTTTCTTT. Amino acids: CASSLVEGDTEAFF.

This clonotype turned up a few times. V usage is TRBV5-1 and J usage is TRBJ1-1, with a weak D call TRBD1 (6 bases). CDR3 size: 11 residues. From germline, CDR1 is SGHRS and CDR2 YFSETQ. Trimming removed 7 bases at V and 10 bases at J, with 14 bases between. The DNA for the CDR3 is TGCGCCAGCCTACAGGGAGGTAGAGCTTTCTTT. This sequence encodes CASLQGGRAFF.

This clonotype was seen at least ten times. This rearrangement joins TRBV29-1 to TRBJ1-1, with TRBD1 identical over 7 bases. The length of the CDR3 is 15 residues. Unmatched junction bases numbered 14, after V lost 0 bases and J lost 10 bases. Germline assignment: CDR1 SQVTM and CDR2 ANQGSEA. The CDR3 spells CSVEDPPFGTVPAFF. The CDR3 region has the DNA TGCAGCGTTGAAGATCCCCCGTTCGGGACAGTTCCAGCTTTCTTT.

There are a few counts of this clonotype. V and J are TRBV14 and TRBJ2-7; D gene uncertain. Per the germline V gene, CDR1 is SGHDN and CDR2 is FVKESK. Trimming removed 0 bases at V and 7 bases at J, with 7 bases between. The length of the CDR3 is 12 residues. As DNA, the CDR3 is TGTGCCAGCAGCCAAGAAGTCACAGAGCAGTACTTC. This encodes CASSQEVTEQYF.

The sample holds many counts of this clonotype. This chain links TRBV11-2 with TRBJ2-4; no firm D call. V dropped 3 bases and J dropped 0 bases, with 9 bases sitting between them. The CDR3 length is 15 residues. Germline CDR1 is SGHAT and CDR2 is FQNNGV. The CDR3 is CASSFGQLAKNIQYF. The CDR3 DNA reads TGTGCCAGCAGCTTTGGGCAGCTAGCCAAAAACATTCAGTACTTC. The variable domain in full, with the rest retrieved from reference TRBV11-2 and TRBJ2-4, is EAGVAQSPRYKIIEKRQSVAFWCNPISGHATLYWYQQILGQGPKLLIQFQNNGVVDDSQLPKDRFSAERLKGVDSTLKIQPAKLEDSAVYLCASSFGQLAKNIQYFGAGTRLSVL.

The sample holds many counts of this clonotype. This sequence joins TRBV29-1 and TRBJ2-1; TRBD1 matches at 9 bases. The CDR3 is 17 residues long. In germline, CDR1 is SQVTM, CDR2 ANQGSEA. V lost 8 bases and J lost 6; bases outside the gene matches: 20. The CDR3 loop is CSYGWVSGTGSINEQFF. The CDR3 coding sequence is TGCAGCTATGGTTGGGTGTCGGGGACAGGGTCAATCAATGAGCAGTTCTTC.

This clonotype has only a few counts. The chain couples TRBV6-5 to TRBJ1-1; 9 bases are shared with TRBD1. V gave up 6 bases and J gave up 2 bases; unmatched junction bases: 4. Germline CDR1 MNHEY, CDR2 SVGAGI. This CDR3 comprises 14 residues. Here the CDR3 DNA reads TGTGCCAGCAGGCCGGGACAGGGAAACACTGAAGCTTTCTTT. Amino acids: CASRPGQGNTEAFF.

This clonotype came up many times. The rearrangement uses TRBV4-3 and TRBJ1-2; D might be TRBD1 (6 bases). The germline CDR1 and CDR2 sequences are LGHNA and YSLEER. The CDR3 is made up of 16 amino acids. V was clipped by 0 bases and J by 4 bases, with 15 bases between them. The CDR3 DNA follows: TGCGCCAGCAGCCAAGATTACGGGGGCGGAGGCTATGGCTACACCTTC. It translates to CASSQDYGGGGYGYTF.

This clonotype was picked up a small number of times. This chain joins TRBV25-1 and TRBJ2-7, with TRBD1 matching 8 bases. V shed 6 bases and J 6 bases; nucleotides not matched to a gene: 7. The germline V gene has CDR1 MGHDK and CDR2 SYGVNS. There are 13 residues in the CDR3. The CDR3 here is CASSPRGRFEQYF. DNA for the CDR3: TGTGCCAGCAGCCCCAGGGGGCGGTTCGAGCAGTACTTC.

This clonotype occurred a few times. The V and J genes are TRBV28 and TRBJ2-1, with 9 bases aligning to TRBD2. The germline V gene has CDR1 MDHEN and CDR2 SYDVKM. The CDR3 runs to 15 residues. The J segment lost 2 bases and the V segment lost 3 bases, leaving 2 bases of the junction unmatched. The CDR3 loop reads CASSFPSGAYNEQFF. The CDR3 region has the DNA TGTGCCAGCAGTTTCCCTAGCGGGGCCTACAATGAGCAGTTCTTC. Using reference TRBV28 and TRBJ2-1 for the parts outside the CDR3, the full variable domain is DVKVTQSSRYLVKRTGEKVFLECVQDMDHENMFWYRQDPGLGLRLIYFSYDVKMKEKGDIPEGYSVSREKKERFSLILESASTNQTSMYLCASSFPSGAYNEQFFGPGTRLTVL.

This clonotype appeared many times. V gene TRBV18 combines with J gene TRBJ1-3, with D possibly being TRBD1 (6 bases). CDR1 and CDR2 (germline): KGHSH, LQKENI. Trimming took 3 bases from V and 0 from J, leaving 9 bases between them. The CDR3 totals 15 residues. CDR3 coding DNA: TGTGCCAGCTCACCTGAACAGGGCTCTGGAAACACCATATATTTT. Residues: CASSPEQGSGNTIYF.

This clonotype was found many times. The V gene is TRBV4-2, the J gene TRBJ2-6; 9 nucleotides agree with TRBD1. The CDR3 loop spans 17 amino acids. Germline loops: CDR1 LGHNA, CDR2 YNFKEQ. Germline trimming cut 4 bases from V and 0 bases from J; bases unmatched to any gene: 4. The CDR3 region is CASSRTGASSGANVLTF. The CDR3 region has the DNA TGTGCCAGCAGCCGGACAGGGGCTAGCTCTGGGGCCAACGTCCTGACTTTC.